These T cell receptor beta chains were read from a single sample in a study of OX40 agonist ivuxolimab in advanced cancers. Sequencing was performed with immunoSEQ multiplex PCR; in TCRdb, only in-frame clones are kept and a portion is missing. This repertoire shows about 63,000 clones, about 88% found once; its top ten account for 0.75% to 0.9%. The sequenced sample was CD4+ or CD8+ T cells sorted from blood, obtained in a trial of the OX40 agonist ivuxolimab. All receptors come from an adult with an advanced solid tumor such as melanoma, head and neck, liver or kidney cancer. The CDR3 runs from the conserved cysteine through the conserved F or W.

J,V,CDR3
TRBJ2-5,TRBV7-2,CASSWSSGGETQYF
TRBJ2-2,TRBV18,CASSPGPENTGELFF
TRBJ1-2,TRBV28,CASRGYGYTF
TRBJ2-7,TRBV27,CASGSGTGAYEQYF
TRBJ1-2,TRBV5-1,CASSLQGARGYTF
TRBJ1-4,TRBV30,CAWRGTGTVNEKLFF
TRBJ1-3,TRBV18,CASSPKTLGQGYGNTIYF
TRBJ2-1,TRBV12-5,CASSGKGVDEQFF
TRBJ2-6,TRBV6-6,CASRPTDRRTNVLTF
TRBJ2-5,TRBV2,CASKVRAGSYQETQYF
TRBJ1-1,TRBV28,CASRLVGRNTEAFF
TRBJ2-5,TRBV7-8,CASSLTGGFQGTQYF
TRBJ1-1,TRBV19,CASSMGTGLYPNTEAFF
TRBJ2-5,TRBV19,CASSRTLGETQYF
TRBJ2-1,TRBV7-9,CASSILSSGRDEQFF
TRBJ1-1,TRBV7-2,CASSLVMSTGPLATEAFF
TRBJ1-5,TRBV7-2,CASSLVADNQPQHF
TRBJ1-4,TRBV30,CAWSGKGTLGTGKTVF
TRBJ1-5,TRBV19,CASSIGSLGNQPQHF
TRBJ2-1,TRBV12-5,CASAYLGGGRGNEQFF
TRBJ2-1,TRBV19,CASNMGGPLSDEQFF
TRBJ2-3,TRBV27,CASSLADTQYF
TRBJ1-2,TRBV6-1,CASSEAGQGNYGYTF
TRBJ1-4,TRBV7-2,CASSPGTGEKLFF
TRBJ2-7,TRBV6-6,CASTPTDRLVNEQYF
TRBJ1-2,TRBV6-1,CASSAAGTGNYGYTF
TRBJ2-3,TRBV29-1,CSVGGPTDTQYF
TRBJ2-1,TRBV7-9,CASSLGGQQQFF
TRBJ2-1,TRBV30,CAWSVTGAGEQFF
TRBJ2-2,TRBV19,CASSMPATGAGELFF
TRBJ2-3,TRBV9,CASSVAILTDTQYF
TRBJ2-7,TRBV4-1,CASSQARVSYEQYF
TRBJ1-2,TRBV7-8,CASSLGTGLSYTF
TRBJ2-7,TRBV6-1,CASILAGGYAEQYF
TRBJ1-1,TRBV6-4,CASRPGQSSNTEAFF
TRBJ2-7,TRBV30,CAFTSGRGEQYF
TRBJ2-1,TRBV5-6,CASSSLAGATNEQFF
TRBJ1-2,TRBV10-2,CASSEPTLDRDGYGYTF
TRBJ1-2,TRBV5-1,CASAASNYGYTF
TRBJ2-3,TRBV18,CASSPGDTDTQYF
TRBJ2-3,TRBV19,CASKGISTDTQYF
TRBJ2-6,TRBV18,CASSRDREAGANVLTF
TRBJ2-3,TRBV19,CASSPTSGSPSQDTQYF
TRBJ2-1,TRBV21-1,CASIRDRYNEQFF
TRBJ2-1,TRBV9,CASSSIRGQGYNEQFF
TRBJ1-2,TRBV5-4,CASSYRSSGGDGYTF
TRBJ1-1,TRBV7-9,CASSPQGRVMNTEAFF